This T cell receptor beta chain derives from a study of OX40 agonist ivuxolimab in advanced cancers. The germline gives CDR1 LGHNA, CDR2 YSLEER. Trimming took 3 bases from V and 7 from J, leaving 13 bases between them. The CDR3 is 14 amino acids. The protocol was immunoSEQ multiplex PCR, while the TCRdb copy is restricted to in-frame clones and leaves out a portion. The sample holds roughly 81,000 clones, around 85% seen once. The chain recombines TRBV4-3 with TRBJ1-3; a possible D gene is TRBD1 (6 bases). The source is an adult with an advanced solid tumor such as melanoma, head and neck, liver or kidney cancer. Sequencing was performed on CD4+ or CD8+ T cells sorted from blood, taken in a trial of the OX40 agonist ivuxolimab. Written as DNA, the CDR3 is TGCGCCAGCAGCCAGAGCCGCAGGGGTAACACCATATATTTT. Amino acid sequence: CASSQSRRGNTIYF.